The present T cell receptor beta chain was sequenced within a study of cytomegalovirus exposure and HLA in healthy donors. In the study overall: Earlier findings included about 120 million unique TCR beta sequences obtained from approximately 170 million T cells. The study's findings and limits: Earlier analysis yielded a pattern in which most TCR beta V segments were productive about 90% or about 30% of the time. When analyzed later, the rates of TCR association showed variation by HLA locus, with DRB1 the most and HLA-C the fewest.

Trimming took off 4 bases at V and 4 bases at J, with 14 bases between the two ends. The germline V gene has CDR1 SQVTM and CDR2 ANQGSEA. The CDR3 contains 13 residues. The PCR was carried out with 60 Vbeta primers and 13 Jbeta primers. Profiled with immunoSEQ multiplex PCR; TCRdb holds only in-frame clones, not every one. The sample table sets out more than 60,000 clones. Remarks on this clone: Antigen specificity is unknown.

This chain uses TRBV29-1 with TRBJ2-7; possibly TRBD1 for D (6 bases). The specimen was PBMCs. This TCR derives from a boy aged 5-17 years in good health and CMV-seronegative. The CDR3 sequence is CSVGGQGPYEQYF. CDR3 DNA: TGCAGCGTTGGGGGACAAGGACCTTACGAGCAGTACTTC.